Presented here are 8 T cell receptor beta chains from one specimen sequenced in a study of CD8 T cells in Susac syndrome. The authors reverse transcribed roughly 0.5 to 1 ug RNA with random hexamers. MiXCR, run by TCRdb on the immunoSEQ multiplex PCR reads, gives a single entry per CDR3 protein. The sample has 140,000 to 150,000 distinct CDR3 sequences, around 95% seen once. Specimen: CD4+ T cells from PBMCs. Receptor source: a human donor with Susac syndrome.

The chain combines TRBV18 with TRBJ1-5, with 7 bases that match TRBD1. The ends lost 2 bases at V and 3 bases at J; junction bases unmatched: 4. Germline assignment: CDR1 KGHSH and CDR2 LQKENI. This CDR3 region has 15 residues. The CDR3 nucleotides are TGTGCCAGCTCACCAGGGGGACAGCCCAATCAGCCCCAGCATTTT. This codes for CASSPGGQPNQPQHF.

This chain connects TRBV7-9 to TRBJ1-1, with D uncertain. Trimming shortened V by 4 bases and J by 0 bases, and 18 bases separated the two germline ends. CDR1 and CDR2 (germline): SEHNR, FQNEAQ (reference sequence). The CDR3 has 17 residues. The DNA for the CDR3 is TGTGCCAGCAGCTCCAATAAGGGCGGATCAATGAACACTGAAGCTTTCTTT. This sequence encodes CASSSNKGGSMNTEAFF.

The chain has TRBV11-2 and TRBJ1-2; no definite D call. Deletions cut 3 bases from V and 0 bases from J, with 11 bases between. This CDR3 has 15 residues. CDR1 is SGHAT and CDR2 is FQNNGV in the germline V gene. In DNA, the CDR3 is TGTGCCAGCAGCTTTACATGGGAAACTAACTATGGCTACACCTTC. This encodes CASSFTWETNYGYTF.

This rearrangement joins TRBV6-5 to TRBJ2-3, with TRBD1 matching over 7 bases. In germline, CDR1 is MNHEY, CDR2 SVGAGI. Losses at the gene ends were 0 bases for V and 1 base for J; bases not matched to a gene: 4. This CDR3 is 16 amino acids long. The CDR3 nucleotides are TGTGCCAGCAGTTACTCCCACAGGGGAGGCACAGATACGCAGTATTTT. Protein product: CASSYSHRGGTDTQYF.

This clonotype was picked up one time. The genes are TRBV14 and TRBJ2-7; D call uncertain. Germline lookup yields CDR1 SGHDN and CDR2 FVKESK. Trimming left V 3 bases short and J 7 bases short, with 7 bases between. The CDR3 is made up of 11 amino acids. This chain's CDR3 is CASSHSTEQYF. The CDR3, as DNA: TGTGCCAGCAGCCACAGTACAGAGCAGTACTTC.

The genes are TRBV3-1 and TRBJ2-1; 10 nucleotides match TRBD2. Germline V lookup: CDR1 LGHDT, CDR2 YNNKEL (reference sequence). The V segment lost 4 bases and the J segment 7 bases; nucleotides outside the gene matches: 4. The CDR3 has 14 amino acids. The CDR3 spells CASSPAGGRNEQFF. CDR3 nucleotide sequence: TGTGCCAGCAGCCCAGCGGGAGGGAGGAATGAGCAGTTCTTC.

This chain connects TRBV27 to TRBJ2-5, with a tentative D call TRBD2 (5 bases). Germline CDR1 MNHEY, CDR2 SMNVEV (reference sequence). This CDR3 has 17 residues. Deletions cut 5 bases from V and 4 bases from J, with 23 bases between. CDR3 sequence: CASSGGFVGPEGETQYF. The CDR3 DNA reads TGTGCCAGCAGTGGCGGGTTTGTTGGACCCGAGGGAGAGACCCAGTACTTC.

V is TRBV5-1 and J is TRBJ1-2; 10 bases are a match to TRBD1. Germline V lookup: CDR1 SGHRS, CDR2 YFSETQ. The CDR3 sequence is 16 residues long. The ends lost 4 bases at V and 6 bases at J; junction bases unmatched: 12. The CDR3 DNA follows: TGCGCCAGCAGCCTAATCTACTTAGGACAGGGGGATGGCTACACCTTC. It specifies CASSLIYLGQGDGYTF.